This T cell receptor beta chain came from a study of T cells in Graves' hyperthyroidism and ophthalmopathy. The CDR3 regions of TCR beta were amplified from RNA transcripts. Initially, a first-round RT-PCR of the TCR CDR3 employed the HTBI primer set. TCRdb called the multiplex PCR reads again in MiXCR, with one record for every CDR3 protein. Of about 96,000 distinct CDR3 sequences in the sample, around 50% were seen once. The CDR3 has 15 residues. V lost 5 bases to trimming and J lost 5 bases, with 15 bases between them. Looked up from germline, CDR1 is SEHNR and CDR2 is FQNEAQ (reference sequence). Graves' hyperthyroidism is called stable when ophthalmopathy does not progress within 18 months. Patients aged 18 to 65 had newly diagnosed hyperthyroidism lasting under 2 months. Uncontrolled infection, other autoimmune disease, pregnancy or lactation disqualified patients from enrolment.

The source is a woman in her 40s with Graves' hyperthyroidism. Source material: blood. The V call is TRBV7-9, the J call TRBJ1-4, with D hard to call. For the CDR3, the DNA is TGTGCCAGCAGCCAACGGGAGAGCCTGAATGAAAAACTGTTTTTT. As protein: CASSQRESLNEKLFF.